This T cell receptor beta chain was retrieved from a study of shared clonotypes between healthy human individuals. Whole-study results and caveats: Sequencing depth was predicted to influence how clonotypes are shared among donors.

Every donor, a Caucasian adult, lived in Nashville, Tennessee. This CDR3 region has 15 residues. The V and J ends lost 7 bases and 0 bases, in that order; junction bases with no gene match: 7. CDR1 is LNHDA and CDR2 is SQIVND in the germline V gene (reference sequence). Note on this clone: Its antigen is not known.

Source study methods: As immunoSEQ supplied junction-only sequences (without quality scores), filtering differed. Some clones are missing from TCRdb's copy, which holds only in-frame ones; the method was immunoSEQ multiplex PCR. The DNA was the basis for D and trimming; V, J and clone size are from that table. This table has around 2.5 million clones, roughly 93% appearing once. The sequenced material came from naive CD4+ T cells from PBMCs. Subset of the sample: CD45RA+ positively selected. J is TRBJ2-3 and V is TRBV19; 7 bases fit TRBD1. This TCR was sampled from a man aged 18 to 30 in good health. Some clones in this sample may be carry-over from other donors' samples. The chain's CDR3 is CASKSGQMSTDTQYF. In DNA, the CDR3 is TGTGCCAGTAAATCGGGACAGATGAGCACAGATACGCAGTATTTT.